This TCR beta chain was identified in a study of blood T cell repertoires in COVID-19. Some clones are missing from TCRdb's copy, which holds only in-frame ones; the method was immunoSEQ multiplex PCR. The table has about 110,000 clones, roughly 85% seen once; the top ten hold around 4.9%. Per the germline V gene, CDR1 is MNHEY and CDR2 is SMNVEV (reference sequence). CDR3 length: 13 residues. V was trimmed by 3 bases and J by 5 bases, leaving 8 bases between them. This clone was seen once. This clonotype was obtained from a human donor in a cohort sampled during active COVID-19. This rearrangement joins TRBV27 to TRBJ2-1; D unresolved. The specimen was peripheral blood. The CDR3, as DNA: TGTGCCAGCAGTTTCCGACGGGACAATGAGCAGTTCTTC. This gives the protein CASSFRRDNEQFF.